The 23 T cell receptor beta chains given below trace back to one sample, sequenced in a study of CD8+ T cells in alopecia areata. Extraction of RNA preceded its reverse transcription into cDNA, which served as the sequencing template. Profiling relied on immunoSEQ multiplex PCR, and the TCRdb table lists in-frame clones only, not all of them. The data hold approximately 280,000 clones, with 58% observed a single time. Treatment noted: oral pan-JAK inhibitor, 5-10 mg twice daily. Sequenced here: CD4+ T cells sorted from blood, sampled at week 24, from a patient treated with tofacitinib. Receptors originate from a human donor with alopecia areata.

The genes are TRBV29-1 and TRBJ2-5; 7 bases align to TRBD1. The V segment lost 7 bases and the J segment 2 bases; nucleotides outside the gene matches: 10. Germline V gene lookup returns CDR1 SQVTM and CDR2 ANQGSEA. The CDR3 sequence is 14 residues long. In nucleotides, the CDR3 is TGCAGCGCTGTTCCAGGGACAGCACAAGAGACCCAGTACTTC. This translates into CSAVPGTAQETQYF.

The chain joins TRBV15 to TRBJ2-6; D is unclear. In germline, CDR1 is LNHNV, CDR2 YYDKDF (reference sequence). This CDR3 region has 19 residues. The V gene lost 0 bases and the J gene lost 0 bases, with 15 bases spanning the gap. The CDR3 is CATSREAGYSYSGANVLTF. In DNA form, the CDR3 reads TGTGCCACCAGCAGAGAGGCCGGTTACAGCTACTCTGGGGCCAACGTCCTGACTTTC.

The chain combines TRBV5-6 with TRBJ2-3, with 11 bases lining up with TRBD2. V was clipped by 4 bases and J by 5 bases; unmatched bases: 3. The V gene's germline CDR1 is SGHDT and CDR2 YYEEEE. This CDR3 spans 14 amino acids. The CDR3 coding sequence is TGTGCCAGCAGCGTGCTAGCGGGGGGAGATACGCAGTATTTT. Protein: CASSVLAGGDTQYF.

The chain recombines TRBV29-1 with TRBJ2-7; D unresolved. The length of the CDR3 is 12 residues. Germline V gene lookup returns CDR1 SQVTM and CDR2 ANQGSEA. Trimming shortened V by 7 bases and J by 5 bases, and 15 bases separated the two germline ends. CDR3 protein: CSALVNGDEQYF. CDR3 nucleotides: TGCAGCGCCCTTGTAAACGGAGACGAGCAGTACTTC.

The genes are TRBV2 and TRBJ1-1, with 7 bases lining up with TRBD1. The germline V gene encodes CDR1 SNHLY and CDR2 FYNNEI. CDR3 length: 13 residues. Unmatched junction bases numbered 9, after V lost 9 bases and J lost 5 bases. This CDR3 is CARSGTAITEAFF. CDR3 in DNA: TGTGCCAGATCCGGGACAGCAATTACTGAAGCTTTCTTT.

This chain links TRBV20-1 with TRBJ2-5, with 7 bases lining up with TRBD1. J gave up 5 bases and V 4 bases, and 1 base lay outside the gene matches. The CDR3 extends over 11 amino acids. The V gene's germline CDR1 is DFQATT and CDR2 SNEGSKA (reference sequence). The CDR3 DNA follows: TGCAGTGCTAACAGGGGCGAGACCCAGTACTTC. It encodes CSANRGETQYF.

Only a few counts were recorded for this clone. The chain has TRBV29-1 and TRBJ2-5, with D tentatively TRBD2 (5 bases). Germline-derived CDR1 and CDR2 are SQVTM and ANQGSEA. This CDR3 contains 15 residues. Trimming pared 1 base from V and 7 bases from J, leaving 19 bases between. CDR3 nucleotide sequence: TGCAGCGTTGAAGCTGAGTGGAGGAAGGATGGGACCCAGTACTTC. The encoded protein is CSVEAEWRKDGTQYF.

This chain connects TRBV7-8 to TRBJ2-3; a weak D match, TRBD2 (6 bases). Germline CDR1 and CDR2: SGHVS and FQNEAQ. V was shortened by 2 bases and J by 1 base, with 7 bases between the two germline ends. CDR3 size: 14 residues. In nucleotides, the CDR3 is TGTGCCAGCAGCTTATCTAGCGGCACAGATACGCAGTATTTT. It yields the protein CASSLSSGTDTQYF. Full variable domain (outside the CDR3, taken from reference TRBV7-8 and TRBJ2-3): GAGVSQSPRYKVAKRGQDVALRCDPISGHVSLFWYQQALGQGPEFLTYFQNEAQLDKSGLPSDRFFAERPEGSVSTLKIQRTQQEDSAVYLCASSLSSGTDTQYFGPGTRLTVL.

This clone occurred a few times. The chain uses TRBV6-5 and TRBJ1-1; D remains ambiguous. Germline V gives CDR1 MNHEY, CDR2 SVGAGI. The CDR3 has 11 amino acids. V lost 10 bases and J lost 5, with 11 bases in between. CDR3 protein: CAIGYETEAFF. The CDR3 region has the DNA TGTGCCATAGGGTACGAGACTGAAGCTTTCTTT.

This clone was counted between two and nine times. The V call is TRBV28, the J call TRBJ1-4, with a weak D call TRBD1 (6 bases). Between the trimmed V and J ends, which lost 6 bases and 16 bases, there was a span of 24 bases. Looked up from germline, CDR1 is MDHEN and CDR2 is SYDVKM. The CDR3 totals 14 residues. The CDR3 region is CASSPGQGIALWFF. The DNA of the CDR3 is TGTGCCAGCAGCCCCGGGCAGGGGATCGCCTTATGGTTTTTT.

The chain uses TRBV7-2 and TRBJ2-7; D remains ambiguous. Per germline, CDR1 SGHTA and CDR2 FQGNSA. The ends were cut back, 6 bases at V and 7 bases at J, with 19 bases in the middle. This CDR3 contains 14 residues. CDR3 sequence (DNA): TGTGCCAGCAGTTTCTCTTTTAGTTCCGGGGAGCAGTACTTC. Translated: CASSFSFSSGEQYF.

The V call is TRBV2, the J call TRBJ2-1; D ambiguous. The CDR3 sequence is 12 residues long. The V and J ends lost 5 bases and 4 bases respectively, with 6 bases between them. Germline CDR1 reads SNHLY; CDR2 reads FYNNEI. The CDR3 is CASSLGYNEQFF. In DNA form, the CDR3 reads TGTGCCAGCAGTTTAGGGTACAATGAGCAGTTCTTC.

The chain carries TRBV7-2 and TRBJ2-7, with 7 bases identical to TRBD1. This CDR3 is built from 14 residues. Germline V gene lookup returns CDR1 SGHTA and CDR2 FQGNSA. Unmatched junction bases numbered 10, after V lost 7 bases and J lost 4 bases. The CDR3 DNA sequence: TGTGCCAGCATACTACCCGACAGGGCTTACGAGCAGTACTTC. Protein sequence: CASILPDRAYEQYF.

This clone was seen a few times. This chain's CDR3 is CAISPQGATGELFF. CDR3 coding DNA: TGTGCCATCAGTCCACAGGGGGCCACCGGGGAGCTGTTTTTT. The chain couples TRBV10-3 to TRBJ2-2, with 9 bases fitting TRBD1. This CDR3 region has 14 residues. Looked up from germline, CDR1 is ENHRY and CDR2 is SYGVKD. Trimming cost V 5 bases and J 4 bases; bases outside gene matches: 2.

The table lists this clone with a count of one. This sequence joins TRBV11-1 and TRBJ2-3; D is uncertain. This CDR3 is 15 amino acids long. The ends were cut back, 5 bases at V and 0 bases at J, with 12 bases in the middle. CDR1 and CDR2 (germline): SGHAT, FQDESV (reference sequence). CDR3 sequence (DNA): TGTGCCAGCAGCCAAGCCTCTACTAGCACAGATACGCAGTATTTT. Translating it yields CASSQASTSTDTQYF.

This clone has just a few counts. J is TRBJ2-5 and V is TRBV5-6, with a weak D call TRBD2 (5 bases). V was shortened by 7 bases and J by 10 bases, with 17 bases between the two germline ends. The CDR3 length is 12 residues. Germline CDR1 is SGHDT and CDR2 is YYEEEE. In DNA, the CDR3 is TGTGCCAGCCATAAGGGTGCTGGGAGCCAGTACTTC. Translation gives CASHKGAGSQYF.

This clone occurred a few times. V gene TRBV27 combines with J gene TRBJ1-1; D is ambiguous. Germline-derived CDR1 and CDR2 are MNHEY and SMNVEV (reference sequence). CDR3 length equals 12 residues. V was shortened by 3 bases and J by 7 bases, with 9 bases between the two germline ends. CDR3 residues: CASSFLSNEAFF. For the CDR3, the DNA is TGTGCCAGCAGTTTTTTGAGCAATGAAGCTTTCTTT.

This sequence joins TRBV5-5 and TRBJ2-1; 9 bases match TRBD1. Germline CDR1 SGHKS, CDR2 YYEKEE (reference sequence). The CDR3 extends over 15 amino acids. V shed 1 base and J 10 bases; nucleotides not matched to a gene: 9. The CDR3 coding sequence is TGTGCCAGCAGCTTGTTGGGACAGGGTCTTACGGAGCAGTTCTTC. Amino acid sequence: CASSLLGQGLTEQFF.

The V call is TRBV18, the J call TRBJ2-1; D gene unclear. The CDR3 consists of 14 residues. Germline V gene sequence: CDR1 KGHSH, CDR2 LQKENI. Deletions cut 3 bases from V and 4 bases from J, with 10 bases between. The CDR3 sequence: CASSPSAGYNEQFF. The CDR3, as DNA: TGTGCCAGCTCACCGTCCGCAGGTTACAATGAGCAGTTCTTC. The full variable domain, with the rest looked up from reference TRBV18 and TRBJ2-1, is NAGVMQNPRHLVRRRGQEARLRCSPMKGHSHVYWYRQLPEEGLKFMVYLQKENIIDESGMPKERFSAEFPKEGPSILRIQQVVRGDSAAYFCASSPSAGYNEQFFGPGTRLTVL.

Remarks on this clone: A junction boundary mismatches the germline segment, possibly from a read error. This chain connects TRBV7-6 to TRBJ1-6; the D is unclear. Germline lookup yields CDR1 SGHVS and CDR2 FNYEAQ. CDR3 size: 12 residues. The CDR3 region has the DNA TGTGCCAGCAGCTCCCATAATTCACCCCTCCACTTT. Amino acid sequence: CASSSHNSPLHF. The variable domain in full, completed from reference TRBV7-6 and TRBJ1-6, reads GAGVSQSPRYKVTKRGQDVALRCDPISGHVSLYWYRQALGQGPEFLTYFNYEAQQDKSGLPNDRFSAERPEGSISTLTIQRTEQRDSAMYRCASSSHNSPLHFGNGTRLTVT.

There are a few counts of this clone. The CDR3 protein is CAWGAGGSTEAFF. Written as DNA, the CDR3 is TGTGCCTGGGGAGCCGGGGGGAGCACTGAAGCTTTCTTT. This chain joins TRBV30 and TRBJ1-1; a weak D match, TRBD1 (5 bases). Germline lookup yields CDR1 GTSNPN and CDR2 SVGIG (reference sequence). The V end was cut by 5 bases, the J end by 4 bases, with 14 bases between. The CDR3 loop spans 13 amino acids.

In the case of this clone: At one boundary the junction diverges from the germline segment, which might be a read error. As DNA, the CDR3 is TGTGCCAGCAGCACGGGACTAGCTGGCTTC. Its protein is CASSTGLAGF. The chain joins TRBV7-3 to TRBJ2-7, with 9 bases fitting TRBD2. CDR3 length: 10 amino acids. CDR1 and CDR2 (germline): SGHTA, FQGTGA.

The CDR3 coding sequence is TGCGCCAGCAGCTTGATGGACAGGACCCAAGAGACCCAGTACTTC. This encodes CASSLMDRTQETQYF. The chain joins TRBV5-1 to TRBJ2-5; TRBD1 matches at 7 bases. Germline trimming cut 1 base from V and 1 base from J; bases unmatched to any gene: 4. The CDR3 runs to 15 residues. CDR1 is SGHRS and CDR2 is YFSETQ in the germline V gene.